This T cell receptor (beta chain) was identified during a study of CD4+ T cells in melanoma. Study observations and caveats: In melanoma, neoantigen-specific CD4+ T cells reportedly differed in differentiation state. A reported correlation linked neoantigen-specific CD4+ T cells to CD8+, macrophage and B cell function.

Profiled with immunoSEQ multiplex PCR; TCRdb holds only in-frame clones, not every one. This sample has around 16,000 clones; 70% to 80% occur once, and the top ten carry more than 10%. This clone was recorded only once. Its specificity is unknown. Germline-derived CDR1 and CDR2 are SGHAT and FQNNGV. V gave up 3 bases and J gave up 5 bases, with 9 bases separating them. The CDR3 has 13 residues. The sample taken for sequencing was cells from a culture (not recorded whether cultured in vitro). This receptor was identified in a human donor with melanoma. The genes are TRBV11-2 and TRBJ2-3, with D unclear. CDR3 nucleotides: TGTGCCAGCAGCTTTTCCTACCGAGATACGCAGTATTTT. It encodes CASSFSYRDTQYF.